The T cell receptor beta chain under discussion was sequenced for a study of PD-1 blockade in classical Hodgkin lymphoma. Data came from immunoSEQ multiplex PCR; TCRdb stores just in-frame clones and leaves some out. The table records tens of thousands of clones, 75% to 95% of them present only once. Time point noted: cycle 4 day 1 (C4D1), after more than 5 weeks of nivolumab. Each patient's relapse followed autologous stem cell transplantation, and brentuximab vedotin exposure varied. This specimen was peripheral blood mononuclear cells (PBMCs), taken before the fourth cycle of nivolumab. This TCR was sampled from a human donor with classical Hodgkin lymphoma.

CDR3 loop: CASSRIRDSHEQYF. DNA for the CDR3: TGCGCCAGCAGCAGAATCCGGGACAGTCACGAGCAGTACTTC. The chain combines TRBV5-1 with TRBJ2-7; 7 bases line up with TRBD1. The CDR3 runs 14 residues. Germline V CDR1 and CDR2: SGHRS, YFSETQ. V shed 4 bases, J shed 5 bases, and the junction held 9 bases outside the gene matches. The full variable domain, rest sourced from reference TRBV5-1 and TRBJ2-7, is KAGVTQTPRYLIKTRGQQVTLSCSPISGHRSVSWYQQTPGQGLQFLFEYFSETQRNKGNFPGRFSGRQFSNSRSEMNVSTLELGDSALYLCASSRIRDSHEQYFGPGTRLTVT.